The 12 T cell receptor beta chains below all came from one sample that was sequenced in a study of blood T cell repertoires in COVID-19. The protocol was immunoSEQ multiplex PCR, while the TCRdb copy is restricted to in-frame clones and leaves out a portion. This sample carries roughly 420,000 clones, approximately 88% of them seen once, and the ten largest clones take over 0.9%. The sample consisted of PBMCs or T cells enriched from blood (not recorded which). The receptor source for this set is a woman aged 25 to 39 with acute COVID-19.

J is TRBJ2-5 and V is TRBV5-1; 8 bases fit TRBD1. CDR3 length: 15 residues. The germline V gene has CDR1 SGHRS and CDR2 YFSETQ. V gave up 0 bases and J gave up 5 bases; unmatched junction bases: 6. The CDR3 nucleotides read TGCGCCAGCAGCTTGGAGTGGACAGGGTTGGAGACCCAGTACTTC. Translated, it gives CASSLEWTGLETQYF.

The chain employs TRBV30 and TRBJ2-1; no clear D gene. Trimming left V 2 bases short and J 0 bases short, with 8 bases between. The CDR3 spans 14 residues. Germline V gives CDR1 GTSNPN, CDR2 SVGIG (reference sequence). CDR3 sequence (DNA): TGTGCCTGGAGTCGAAGCCCCTCCTACAATGAGCAGTTCTTC. Translation gives CAWSRSPSYNEQFF. The whole variable domain, filled in from reference TRBV30 and TRBJ2-1, reads SQTIHQWPATLVQPVGSPLSLECTVEGTSNPNLYWYRQAAGRGLQLLFYSVGIGQISSEVPQNLSASRPQDRQFILSSKKLLLSDSGFYLCAWSRSPSYNEQFFGPGTRLTVL.

The chain uses TRBV7-2 and TRBJ1-1; D unclear. Trimming left V 5 bases short and J 6 bases short, with 10 bases between. Germline lookup yields CDR1 SGHTA and CDR2 FQGNSA. The CDR3 loop spans 12 amino acids. CDR3 sequence: CASSGRAAEAFF. CDR3 nucleotides: TGTGCCAGCAGCGGGCGGGCGGCTGAAGCTTTCTTT.

CDR3 coding DNA: TGTGCCCCCCCCCAATGGGGAGAGGCCTACGAGCAGTACTTC. Protein product: CAPPQWGEAYEQYF. The V and J genes are TRBV21-1 and TRBJ2-7; no check of the table's D call, TRBD2, against the DNA was made. TRBV21-1 is a pseudogene. The CDR3 spans 14 residues.

The genes are TRBV9 and TRBJ2-1; weak D call: TRBD2 (7 bases). V dropped 0 bases and J dropped 4 bases, with 8 bases sitting between them. The CDR3 extends over 14 amino acids. Per germline, CDR1 SGDLS and CDR2 YYNGEE. The CDR3 DNA reads TGTGCCAGCAGCGTAGAGGGGGGGTACAATGAGCAGTTCTTC. Translation: CASSVEGGYNEQFF.

This chain connects TRBV18 to TRBJ1-4, with 7 bases aligning to TRBD1. Per germline, CDR1 KGHSH and CDR2 LQKENI. J was trimmed by 8 bases and V by 3 bases; bases with no gene match: 6. The CDR3 extends over 14 amino acids. The CDR3 loop is CASSPRGKGEKLFF. DNA for the CDR3: TGTGCCAGCTCACCCAGGGGGAAAGGCGAAAAACTGTTTTTT.

This chain uses TRBV4-3 with TRBJ2-5; the D gene is possibly TRBD2 (6 bases). There are 18 residues in the CDR3. V was cut by 3 bases and J by 1 base, with 21 bases left in between. Germline lookup yields CDR1 LGHNA and CDR2 YSLEER. In DNA form, the CDR3 reads TGCGCCAGCAGCCACCCCCCGGTGGGGCGGGGATTCCAAGAGACCCAGTACTTC. Translating gives CASSHPPVGRGFQETQYF.

The chain joins TRBV29-1 to TRBJ2-5, with D perhaps TRBD2 (7 bases). Per the germline V gene, CDR1 is SQVTM and CDR2 is ANQGSEA. The CDR3 totals 16 residues. The germline V and J ends were trimmed by 1 base and 5 bases, with 20 bases remaining between them. CDR3 in amino acids: CSVEGLWGRESETQYF. CDR3 DNA sequence: TGCAGCGTTGAAGGTCTTTGGGGGCGGGAGAGCGAGACCCAGTACTTC.

The CDR3 DNA is TGCGCCAGCAGCTTGGTGTTCCGGGGACAGGGAAACTTTGGATACAATGAGCAGTTCTTC. This sequence encodes CASSLVFRGQGNFGYNEQFF. This chain joins TRBV5-1 and TRBJ2-1, with 9 positions matching TRBD1. CDR3 length equals 20 residues. Trimming at V came to 0 bases and at J to 4 bases, leaving 17 bases not matched to a gene. Germline V gene data show CDR1 as SGHRS and CDR2 as YFSETQ.

The rearrangement joins TRBV4-1 to TRBJ2-1; TRBD2 agrees at 9 bases. The CDR3 consists of 15 residues. The trim removed 1 base at V and 8 bases at J, leaving 6 bases unmatched. Germline V gene lookup returns CDR1 MGHRA and CDR2 YSYEKL. In DNA, the CDR3 is TGCGCCAGCAGCCAAGCGTCTAGCGGGGTCTATGAGCAGTTCTTC. Translated: CASSQASSGVYEQFF.

This clone was observed once. The genes are TRBV10-1 and TRBJ1-2; a weak D match, TRBD1 (5 bases). Deletions cut 2 bases from V and 2 bases from J, with 15 bases between. CDR1 is WNHNN, CDR2 SYGVQD, per germline (reference sequence). CDR3 length: 16 residues. The CDR3 DNA follows: TGCGCCAGCAGTGAGAGACTGTCCCAGGGAAACTATGGCTACACCTTC. It encodes CASSERLSQGNYGYTF.

The chain combines TRBV11-3 with TRBJ1-1; weak D call: TRBD1 (6 bases). V lost 5 bases, J lost 1 base, and 17 bases lay in between. The CDR3 runs 16 residues. The germline gives CDR1 SGHNT, CDR2 YENEEA. The CDR3 nucleotides read TGTGCCAGCAGCGCACGATCACAGGGCGGGAACACTGAAGCTTTCTTT. This encodes CASSARSQGGNTEAFF. Supplemented by reference TRBV11-3 and TRBJ1-1, the full variable domain reads EAGVVQSPRYKIIEKKQPVAFWCNPISGHNTLYWYLQNLGQGPELLIRYENEEAVDDSQLPKDRFSAERLKGVDSTLKIQPAELGDSAVYLCASSARSQGGNTEAFFGQGTRLTVV.